Listed here are 29 T cell receptor beta chains from one sample, sequenced in a study of blood T cell repertoires in COVID-19. TCRdb's table, derived via immunoSEQ multiplex PCR, lists solely in-frame clones and lacks some. There are about 160,000 clones in the sample; roughly four fifths occur only once, and approximately 11% lies in the top ten. The sample taken for sequencing was peripheral blood. These receptors came from a human donor in a cohort sampled during active COVID-19.

The V call is TRBV6-5, the J call TRBJ1-2; 8 nucleotides align to TRBD1. CDR3 length: 14 residues. In germline, CDR1 is MNHEY, CDR2 SVGAGI. V shed 5 bases, J shed 6 bases, and the junction held 8 bases outside the gene matches. CDR3 in amino acids: CASSLRGQADGYTF. The CDR3 bases are TGTGCCAGCAGTCTCCGGGGACAGGCGGATGGCTACACCTTC.

The chain carries TRBV3-1 (or the pseudogene TRBV3-2) and TRBJ2-7; D might be TRBD2 (6 bases). Deletions cut 1 base from V and 6 bases from J, with 16 bases between. This CDR3 spans 15 amino acids. Looked up from germline, CDR1 is LGHDT and CDR2 is YNNKEL (reference sequence). CDR3 sequence reads: CASSQGRESLIEQYF. The CDR3 nucleotides are TGTGCCAGCAGCCAAGGACGGGAGAGTCTCATCGAGCAGTACTTC.

This clone was counted a few times. The V gene is TRBV5-5, the J gene TRBJ1-1, with D maybe TRBD1 (6 bases). V lost 6 bases, J lost 3 bases, and 21 bases lay in between. The CDR3 covers 16 residues. The germline V gene has CDR1 SGHKS and CDR2 YYEKEE (reference sequence). The CDR3 nucleotides read TGTGCCAGCACCAATAGGGGGAGGGGCCTGGACACTGAAGCTTTCTTT. Its translation: CASTNRGRGLDTEAFF.

The rearrangement links TRBV20-1 to TRBJ2-5; D unclear. Per the germline V gene, CDR1 is DFQATT and CDR2 is SNEGSKA (reference sequence). V was cut by 6 bases and J by 5 bases, with 7 bases left in between. This CDR3 has 10 amino acids. The CDR3 nucleotides read TGCAGTGCGGGCGCCGAGACCCAGTACTTC. Amino acids: CSAGAETQYF.

The chain has TRBV6-5 and TRBJ2-1; 7 nucleotides align to TRBD2. V gave up 11 bases and J gave up 4 bases; unmatched junction bases: 5. The CDR3 sequence is 12 residues long. CDR1 is MNHEY and CDR2 is SVGAGI in the germline V gene. CDR3 region: CAARDYYNEQFF. CDR3 nucleotide sequence: TGTGCCGCCCGGGACTATTACAATGAGCAGTTCTTC.

The sample holds a few counts of this clone. The chain joins TRBV7-9 to TRBJ1-1; 7 positions agree with TRBD1. Germline V lookup: CDR1 SEHNR, CDR2 FQNEAQ (reference sequence). V was clipped by 5 bases and J by 4 bases; unmatched bases: 4. The CDR3 consists of 13 residues. CDR3 bases: TGTGCCAGCAGCGCGGGACAGAGCACTGAAGCTTTCTTT. It yields the protein CASSAGQSTEAFF.

V usage is TRBV6-5 and J usage is TRBJ2-1; tentative D call: TRBD1 (5 bases). CDR1 and CDR2 from the germline V gene are MNHEY and SVGAGI. V lost 5 bases and J 4 bases, leaving 12 bases between the germline ends. CDR3 length: 14 amino acids. The CDR3 reads CASSQRQNYNEQFF. The DNA of the CDR3 is TGTGCCAGCAGTCAGAGACAGAATTACAATGAGCAGTTCTTC.

The chain has TRBV7-9 and TRBJ1-1; no definite D call. Trimming took 4 bases from V and 1 from J, leaving 10 bases between them. The CDR3 has 14 residues. Per the germline V gene, CDR1 is SEHNR and CDR2 is FQNEAQ (reference sequence). The CDR3 bases are TGTGCCAGCAGCTCCCGACGGGAGAACACTGAAGCTTTCTTT. It specifies CASSSRRENTEAFF.

This chain uses TRBV7-2 with TRBJ2-2; TRBD1 is a possible D gene (7 bases). This CDR3 has 14 amino acids. Germline lookup yields CDR1 SGHTA and CDR2 FQGNSA. Trimming removed 4 bases from V and 4 bases from J, with 10 bases in between. The CDR3 region is CASSSQGGTGELFF. In DNA form, the CDR3 reads TGTGCCAGCAGCTCCCAGGGGGGCACCGGGGAGCTGTTTTTT.

The chain joins TRBV7-2 to TRBJ1-1, with D uncertain. CDR3 size: 16 residues. V was clipped by 2 bases and J by 0 bases, with 13 bases between them. The germline CDR1 and CDR2 sequences are SGHTA and FQGNSA. The DNA for the CDR3 is TGTGCCAGCAGCTTAAGGTTCAGGAACATGAACACTGAAGCTTTCTTT. The encoded protein is CASSLRFRNMNTEAFF.

The chain employs TRBV19 and TRBJ1-1, with D possibly matching TRBD1 (6 bases). V was shortened by 3 bases and J by 5 bases, with 7 bases between the two germline ends. Germline CDR1 reads LNHDA; CDR2 reads SQIVND (reference sequence). This CDR3 contains 12 residues. The CDR3 bases are TGTGCCAGTAGTATTGACAGGACTGAAGCTTTCTTT. This codes for CASSIDRTEAFF.

This clone was seen a few times. The chain uses TRBV5-6 and TRBJ1-5; TRBD1 is a possible D gene (6 bases). The germline V and J ends were trimmed by 4 bases and 2 bases, with 13 bases remaining between them. In germline, CDR1 is SGHDT, CDR2 YYEEEE. The CDR3 consists of 15 residues. CDR3 protein: CASSSRGNGNQPQHF. The CDR3 bases are TGTGCCAGCAGCAGCAGGGGTAACGGCAATCAGCCCCAGCATTTT.

V and J are TRBV11-2 and TRBJ1-3; D might be TRBD1 (5 bases). Germline V gives CDR1 SGHAT, CDR2 FQNNGV. The CDR3 runs 17 residues. V dropped 1 base and J dropped 4 bases, with 17 bases sitting between them. The CDR3 spells CASSLARVREGGNTIYF. The CDR3 coding sequence is TGTGCCAGCAGCTTAGCCCGGGTCAGGGAAGGCGGAAACACCATATATTTT.

The V gene is TRBV7-8, the J gene TRBJ2-1; the D gene is possibly TRBD1 (6 bases). This CDR3 comprises 15 residues. Germline CDR1 is SGHVS and CDR2 is FQNEAQ. V gave up 3 bases and J gave up 4 bases, with 13 bases separating them. The CDR3 reads CASSFRTAAYNEQFF. The CDR3 DNA reads as TGTGCCAGCAGCTTCCGGACAGCAGCTTACAATGAGCAGTTCTTC.

This chain uses TRBV19 with TRBJ2-3; 8 nucleotides line up with TRBD2. The germline CDR1 and CDR2 sequences are LNHDA and SQIVND (reference sequence). The junction had 4 bases not matched to a gene; V was cut back by 3 bases and J by 2 bases. There are 15 residues in the CDR3. The CDR3 DNA reads TGTGCCAGTAGTATTTCGGGGGGGTTCACAGATACGCAGTATTTT. The encoded protein is CASSISGGFTDTQYF.

The J gene is TRBJ2-7, the V gene TRBV7-9; TRBD1 might be the D (5 bases). V shed 1 base and J shed 5 bases, with 15 bases lying between them. CDR1 SEHNR and CDR2 FQNEAQ come from the germline V gene (reference sequence). This CDR3 contains 15 residues. Here the CDR3 DNA reads TGTGCCAGCAGCTTAGACTTAGGCAGGGTCGACGAGCAGTACTTC. It codes for CASSLDLGRVDEQYF.

This sequence joins TRBV6-2 or TRBV6-3 and TRBJ1-1; weak D call: TRBD1 (5 bases). Germline V gene sequence: CDR1 MNHEY, CDR2 SVGEGT. This CDR3 is 13 amino acids long. Trimming took off 6 bases at V and 13 bases at J, with 21 bases between the two ends. Written as DNA, the CDR3 is TGTGCCAGCAGCTTACAGGCAACCGGTGAGGTTTTCTTT. It specifies CASSLQATGEVFF.

The chain links TRBV7-2 to TRBJ2-7; 13 bases are a match to TRBD2. Looked up from germline, CDR1 is SGHTA and CDR2 is FQGNSA. The CDR3 sequence is 16 residues long. With 5 bases clipped from V and 2 bases from J, the junction kept 6 bases outside the gene matches. The CDR3 region is CASSIPGLAGAYEQYF. CDR3 nucleotide sequence: TGTGCCAGCAGCATCCCAGGACTAGCGGGGGCCTACGAGCAGTACTTC.

This sequence joins TRBV7-9 and TRBJ1-5; D remains ambiguous. Per germline, CDR1 SEHNR and CDR2 FQNEAQ (reference sequence). The CDR3 extends over 14 amino acids. The V end was cut by 4 bases, the J end by 2 bases, with 9 bases between. The CDR3 nucleotides are TGTGCCAGCAGCTGGGAGGGTGGCAATCAGCCCCAGCATTTT. Protein product: CASSWEGGNQPQHF.

The chain uses TRBV2 and TRBJ1-6, with D possibly TRBD1 on 6 matching bases. V was cut by 6 bases and J by 8 bases, with 17 bases left in between. The CDR3 length is 15 residues. The germline gives CDR1 SNHLY, CDR2 FYNNEI. CDR3 DNA sequence: TGTGCCAGCAGGGTACACGTACAGGGTTATTCACCCCTCCACTTT. It specifies CASRVHVQGYSPLHF.

V usage is TRBV29-1 and J usage is TRBJ2-5; 9 bases line up with TRBD1. The CDR3 runs to 14 residues. The germline V gene encodes CDR1 SQVTM and CDR2 ANQGSEA. The ends lost 7 bases at V and 4 bases at J; junction bases unmatched: 10. The chain's CDR3 is CSGRDRVGSETQYF. Here the CDR3 DNA reads TGCAGCGGCCGGGACAGGGTTGGGTCAGAGACCCAGTACTTC.

J is TRBJ1-5 and V is TRBV12-3 or TRBV12-4; 7 positions match TRBD1. V dropped 5 bases and J dropped 7; count of bases not matched to a gene: 2. The CDR3 totals 12 residues. As DNA, the CDR3 is TGTGCCAGCAGTACAGGGGCCCAGCCCCAGCATTTT. Translation gives CASSTGAQPQHF.

To note about this clone: Other DNA variants within this sample encode the same CDR3. The gene calls are TRBV11-2 and TRBJ2-1; the match to TRBD2 covers 11 bases. Germline assignment: CDR1 SGHAT and CDR2 FQNNGV. The CDR3 sequence is 15 residues long. V lost 3 bases to trimming and J lost 4 bases; unmatched junction nucleotides: 2. In nucleotides, the CDR3 is TGTGCCAGCAGCTTGGGACTAGCGGCGTACAATGAGCAGTTCTTC. Amino acid sequence: CASSLGLAAYNEQFF.

The chain employs TRBV19 and TRBJ2-1; a weak D match, TRBD2 (5 bases). CDR3 length: 13 amino acids. V was cut by 9 bases and J by 8 bases, with 17 bases left in between. Per germline, CDR1 LNHDA and CDR2 SQIVND (reference sequence). The chain's CDR3 is CASGRGNSYEQFF. DNA for the CDR3: TGTGCCAGCGGACGGGGAAATTCGTATGAGCAGTTCTTC.

The sample holds one count of this clone. V and J are TRBV2 and TRBJ1-2, with a possible D match to TRBD1 (5 bases). The CDR3 loop spans 13 amino acids. The germline V gene encodes CDR1 SNHLY and CDR2 FYNNEI. V gave up 6 bases and J gave up 5 bases, with 13 bases separating them. CDR3 residues: CASREGRGYGYTF. CDR3 coding DNA: TGTGCCAGCAGGGAGGGACGAGGGTATGGCTACACCTTC.

This rearrangement joins TRBV7-9 to TRBJ1-1; the match to TRBD1 covers 9 bases. CDR1 is SEHNR and CDR2 is FQNEAQ in the germline V gene (reference sequence). V dropped 5 bases and J dropped 6; count of bases not matched to a gene: 13. The CDR3 is 16 residues long. CDR3 protein: CASSPDGTGTRSEAFF. The CDR3 coding sequence is TGTGCCAGCAGCCCCGACGGGACAGGGACGAGGTCTGAAGCTTTCTTT.

The V gene is TRBV3-1 (or the pseudogene TRBV3-2), the J gene TRBJ2-3; D call uncertain. Trimming took 4 bases from V and 3 from J, leaving 8 bases between them. Germline V gives CDR1 LGHDT, CDR2 YNNKEL (reference sequence). The CDR3 loop spans 13 amino acids. This chain's CDR3 is CASSREATDTQYF. CDR3 nucleotide sequence: TGTGCCAGCAGCCGAGAGGCTACAGATACGCAGTATTTT.

The V call is TRBV4-2, the J call TRBJ1-2; no reliable D call. There are 18 residues in the CDR3. Germline V gives CDR1 LGHNA, CDR2 YNFKEQ. V shed 0 bases and J shed 8 bases, with 25 bases lying between them. CDR3 amino acids: CASSQDYSTAVVRKGYTF. In nucleotides, the CDR3 is TGTGCCAGCAGCCAAGATTATTCGACGGCGGTCGTTCGCAAAGGCTACACCTTC.

This chain uses TRBV6-2 or TRBV6-3 with TRBJ2-1; D is possibly TRBD2 (5 bases). The CDR3 consists of 13 residues. V lost 5 bases, J lost 8 bases, and 13 bases lay in between. The V gene's germline CDR1 is MNHEY and CDR2 SVGEGT. For the CDR3, the DNA is TGTGCCAGCAGTGGAGCGGTACGGTATGAGCAGTTCTTC. The encoded protein is CASSGAVRYEQFF.